A selection of T cell receptor beta chains follows, all from one sample in a study of blood T cell repertoires in COVID-19. Profiling relied on immunoSEQ multiplex PCR, and the TCRdb table lists in-frame clones only, not all of them. Of some 140,000 clones in the sample, 70% to 80% are singletons; the top ten hold less than 4.5%. The sample consisted of peripheral blood. Receptors were obtained from a man aged 55 to 70 with acute or convalescent COVID-19. Both conserved end residues are part of each CDR3. Fields, in order: D gene, J gene, V gene, CDR3 protein. D genes are given only for firm matches.

TRBD1 | TRBJ1-5 | TRBV27 | CASSSRTGDSNQPQHF
TRBD1 | TRBJ1-5 | TRBV15 | CATSRETGVYQPQHF
TRBD1 | TRBJ2-5 | TRBV6-5 | CASTRDSQETQYF
- | TRBJ1-3 | TRBV30 | CASQGLSGNTIYF
- | TRBJ1-5 | TRBV7-2 | CASSLDRTINQPQHF
TRBD2 | TRBJ2-3 | TRBV3-1/TRBV3-2 | CASSAPGLAGDTQYF
- | TRBJ2-1 | TRBV24-1 | CATSDSGRGNEQFF
TRBD2 | TRBJ2-5 | TRBV5-1 | CASSSLSGKQETQYF
- | TRBJ1-5 | TRBV28 | CASSISLGGQPQHF
TRBD1 | TRBJ2-1 | TRBV9 | CASSPKGALMGEQFF
- | TRBJ2-1 | TRBV7-2 | CASSLEGAASSYNEQFF
- | TRBJ1-1 | TRBV6-5 | CASGETLNTEAFF
- | TRBJ2-2 | TRBV5-4 | CASSLQGRGTGELFF
TRBD1 | TRBJ1-1 | TRBV6-2/TRBV6-3 | CASSPLQGRWNTEAFF
- | TRBJ1-2 | TRBV28 | CASSLSQGGVTNYGYTF
TRBD2 | TRBJ2-5 | TRBV6-1 | CASSEVGLAAQETQYF
TRBD1 | TRBJ2-6 | TRBV19 | CASRQGVNSGANVLTF
- | TRBJ1-5 | TRBV5-1 | CASSLGIGGRNQPQHF
TRBD2 | TRBJ2-1 | TRBV7-2 | CASSQQLAGNNEQFF
- | TRBJ2-5 | TRBV7-7 | CASSLDGQNQETQYF
- | TRBJ2-3 | TRBV5-1 | CASSAQGVGTDTQYF
TRBD1 | TRBJ2-7 | TRBV30 | CAWSTDRGQYF
TRBD1 | TRBJ2-7 | TRBV19 | CASSPAGTGGVEQYF
TRBD1 | TRBJ2-7 | TRBV15 | CATSTTNPRDRKYEQYF
- | TRBJ1-5 | TRBV7-2 | CASSRGVGEGYPQHF
- | TRBJ1-1 | TRBV5-5 | CASSPGQVNTEAFF
- | TRBJ1-2 | TRBV6-5 | CASKTSPYGGYTF
TRBD1 | TRBJ2-7 | TRBV9 | CASSVGTGTYEQYF
TRBD1 | TRBJ1-1 | TRBV5-1 | CASSPLDRAVGAFF
- | TRBJ2-7 | TRBV6-2/TRBV6-3 | CASSYARVTSYEQYF
- | TRBJ1-1 | TRBV3-1/TRBV3-2 | CASSQARNTEAFF
TRBD2 | TRBJ2-7 | TRBV28 | CASKETSAHEQYF
- | TRBJ2-2 | TRBV6-5 | CASMEQGASGELFF
TRBD2 | TRBJ2-1 | TRBV19 | CASTLREGGGHEQFF
- | TRBJ1-5 | TRBV20-1 | CSASLYGQRQYSNQPQHF
- | TRBJ1-6 | TRBV28 | CAAQVGNPNSPLHF
TRBD1 | TRBJ2-5 | TRBV18 | CASSPRAGGAQTQYF
TRBD2 | TRBJ2-2 | TRBV7-2 | CASSVGTSDTGELFF
- | TRBJ2-1 | TRBV5-5 | CASSLIAGENEQFF
TRBD2 | TRBJ2-3 | TRBV19 | CASSIGWEGTQYF